Listed here are 8 T cell receptor beta chains from one sample, sequenced in a study of blood T cell repertoires in COVID-19. TCRdb keeps only in-frame clones here, not all; method: immunoSEQ multiplex PCR. The sample yields about 110,000 clones, more than 70% seen once. The sequenced sample consisted of peripheral blood. These receptors came from a man in his 70s with acute or convalescent COVID-19.

The V gene is TRBV12-3 or TRBV12-4, the J gene TRBJ1-1; D possibly corresponds to TRBD1 (6 bases). Trimming cost V 2 bases and J 4 bases, with 8 bases left between them. The CDR3 length is 13 residues. Written as DNA, the CDR3 is TGTGCCAGCAGTTTACAGGGGTTCACTGAAGCTTTCTTT. As protein: CASSLQGFTEAFF.

This clone was counted a few times. The V call is TRBV7-2, the J call TRBJ1-1; TRBD1 might be the D (5 bases). The V end was cut by 2 bases, the J end by 4 bases, with 26 bases between. Germline assignment: CDR1 SGHTA and CDR2 FQGNSA. The CDR3 contains 19 residues. DNA for the CDR3: TGTGCCAGCAGCTTAAGAAAGGGGTCCGGCCATTCTAGGGGCACTGAAGCTTTCTTT. Protein sequence: CASSLRKGSGHSRGTEAFF.

The chain combines TRBV30 with TRBJ1-5; D gene ambiguous. This CDR3 is 14 amino acids long. In germline, CDR1 is GTSNPN, CDR2 SVGIG (reference sequence). V gave up 0 bases and J gave up 3 bases, with 9 bases separating them. In nucleotides, the CDR3 is TGTGCCTGGAGTGTACGGCGGGCCAATCAGCCCCAGCATTTT. It encodes CAWSVRRANQPQHF.

This sequence joins TRBV11-3 and TRBJ2-3, with a possible D match to TRBD2 (6 bases). Trimming pared 1 base from V and 1 base from J, leaving 9 bases between. The CDR3 is 15 amino acids. The germline gives CDR1 SGHNT, CDR2 YENEEA. The CDR3 spells CASSLGTGGTDTQYF. The CDR3 DNA is TGTGCCAGCAGCTTAGGCACGGGGGGCACAGATACGCAGTATTTT.

The chain uses TRBV10-2 and TRBJ2-1, with D possibly being TRBD2 (6 bases). Looked up from germline, CDR1 is WSHSY and CDR2 is SAAADI. The CDR3 runs to 15 residues. V lost 3 bases, J lost 7 bases, and 16 bases lay in between. In nucleotides, the CDR3 is TGCGCCAGCAGTGATGGCGGGGCCGGGGGAAATGAGCAGTTCTTC. Amino acids: CASSDGGAGGNEQFF.

The chain is built from TRBV12-3 or TRBV12-4 and TRBJ1-2; weak D call: TRBD1 (5 bases). There are 12 residues in the CDR3. V was clipped by 7 bases and J by 3 bases, with 9 bases between them. The CDR3 spells CASTGDDYGYTF. As DNA, the CDR3 is TGTGCCAGCACGGGGGACGACTATGGCTACACCTTC.

J is TRBJ2-7 and V is TRBV6-5; TRBD1 is a possible D gene (6 bases). Germline CDR1 MNHEY, CDR2 SVGAGI. The germline V and J ends were trimmed by 5 bases and 3 bases, with 14 bases remaining between them. The CDR3 is 14 amino acids. The CDR3 region is CASSTPGADYEQYF. DNA for the CDR3: TGTGCCAGCAGTACACCAGGGGCTGACTACGAGCAGTACTTC.

The sample holds a few counts of this clone. The chain combines TRBV6-4 with TRBJ2-1, with 7 bases that match TRBD2. J was trimmed by 4 bases and V by 4 bases; bases with no gene match: 7. Germline assignment: CDR1 MRHNA and CDR2 SNTAGT. The CDR3 has 15 residues. As DNA, the CDR3 is TGTGCCAGCAGTGTGGAAGCGGGGCGTTACAATGAGCAGTTCTTC. Its protein product is CASSVEAGRYNEQFF.